What follows is one T cell receptor (beta chain) and its context. Antigen unknown. This sample stems from a study of T-cell memory formation after mild COVID-19. 5'RACE with constant-segment primers built TCRalpha and TCRbeta cDNA libraries with UMIs. TCRdb fed the 5' RACE reads into MiXCR, producing one record per CDR3 protein. The sample carries fewer than 350,000 distinct CDR3 sequences, approximately 16% recorded once. Study-wide results and caveats: Contracting clones from day 15 to 85 showed balanced CD4/CD8; later expanders favored CD4+. Certain responding clones were present in pre-infection memory, suggesting participation of cross-reactive memory.

The CDR3 runs to 14 residues. Per germline, CDR1 SGHTA and CDR2 FQGNSA. V was cut by 5 bases and J by 7 bases, with 18 bases left in between. The chain carries TRBV7-2 and TRBJ2-7; tentatively, D is TRBD1 or TRBD2 (6 bases each). Sequencing was carried out using PBMCs or a T cell subset sorted from them (not recorded which). This TCR derives from a man aged 18 to 29 who had mild COVID-19 (a few samples of this study predate the infection). Cell type and time point are not known. CDR3 sequence: CASSPTRGAREQYF. The DNA of the CDR3 is TGTGCCAGCAGCCCTACTAGGGGGGCGAGGGAGCAGTACTTC. Together with reference TRBV7-2 and TRBJ2-7, the CDR3 gives the full variable domain: GAGVSQSPSNKVTEKGKDVELRCDPISGHTALYWYRQSLGQGLEFLIYFQGNSAPDKSGLPSDRFSAERTGGSVSTLTIQRTQQEDSAVYLCASSPTRGAREQYFGPGTRLTVT.